What follows describes a single TCR beta chain. The source of the sample is a study of blood T cell repertoires in COVID-19. Study-level background: Material from acute and convalescent COVID-19 was sourced from the United States, Italy and Spain. The analysed material was cDNA or gDNA that came from T cells, B-cell-depleted T cells, or PBMCs.

Original analysis: Estimated nucleated cell counts came from reference gene primer amplification. Produced via immunoSEQ multiplex PCR; TCRdb's table is partial and in-frame only. The DNA gave D and trimming, while V, J and clone size come from that table. The data show about 140,000 clones, around four fifths seen once. Looked up from germline, CDR1 is MNHEY and CDR2 is SVGAGI. Trimming took off 6 bases at V and 4 bases at J, with 13 bases between the two ends. The CDR3 is 14 amino acids. The sample taken for sequencing was peripheral blood. The origin of this receptor is a woman aged 80 or over with acute or convalescent COVID-19. The chain is built from TRBV6-5 and TRBJ1-5; D is perhaps TRBD1 (5 bases). DNA of the CDR3: TGTGCCAGCAGCGCAGGGCCGGTAAATCAGCCCCAGCATTTT. Translating it yields CASSAGPVNQPQHF.